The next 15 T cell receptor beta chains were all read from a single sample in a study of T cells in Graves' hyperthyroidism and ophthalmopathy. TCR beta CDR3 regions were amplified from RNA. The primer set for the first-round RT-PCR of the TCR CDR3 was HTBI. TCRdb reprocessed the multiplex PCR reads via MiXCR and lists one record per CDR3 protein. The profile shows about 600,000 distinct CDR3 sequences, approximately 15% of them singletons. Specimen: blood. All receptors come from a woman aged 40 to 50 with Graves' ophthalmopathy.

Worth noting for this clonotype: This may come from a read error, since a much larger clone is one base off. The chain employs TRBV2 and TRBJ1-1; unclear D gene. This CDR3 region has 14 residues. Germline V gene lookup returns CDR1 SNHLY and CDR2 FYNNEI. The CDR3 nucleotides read TGTGCCAGCAGGAAGACGGAGCTGAACACTGAAGCTTCCTTT. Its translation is CASRKTELNTEASF.

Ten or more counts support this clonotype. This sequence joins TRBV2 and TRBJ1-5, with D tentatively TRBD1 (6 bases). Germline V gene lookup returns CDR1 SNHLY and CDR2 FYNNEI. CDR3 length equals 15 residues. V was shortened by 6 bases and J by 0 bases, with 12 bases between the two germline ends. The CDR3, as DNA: TGTGCCAGCAGAGACGACAGGTATAGCAATCAGCCCCAGCATTTT. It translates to CASRDDRYSNQPQHF. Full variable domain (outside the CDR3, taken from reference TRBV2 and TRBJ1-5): EPEVTQTPSHQVTQMGQEVILRCVPISNHLYFYWYRQILGQKVEFLVSFYNNEISEKSEIFDDQFSVERPDGSNFTLKIRSTKLEDSAMYFCASRDDRYSNQPQHFGDGTRLSIL.

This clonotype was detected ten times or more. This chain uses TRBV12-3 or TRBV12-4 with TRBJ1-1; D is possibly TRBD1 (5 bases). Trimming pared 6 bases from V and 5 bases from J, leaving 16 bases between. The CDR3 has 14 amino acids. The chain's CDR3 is CASSLRTGGTEAFF. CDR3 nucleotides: TGTGCCAGCAGCCTTCGAACAGGAGGGACTGAAGCTTTCTTT.

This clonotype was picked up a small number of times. The CDR3 sequence: CSVVGGNRGPYEQYF. CDR3 coding DNA: TGCAGCGTTGTGGGCGGAAACAGGGGGCCCTACGAGCAGTACTTC. V usage is TRBV29-1 and J usage is TRBJ2-7; 9 bases are shared with TRBD1. Germline trimming cut 4 bases from V and 2 bases from J; bases unmatched to any gene: 9. The CDR3 has 15 residues. Germline values: CDR1 SQVTM, CDR2 ANQGSEA.

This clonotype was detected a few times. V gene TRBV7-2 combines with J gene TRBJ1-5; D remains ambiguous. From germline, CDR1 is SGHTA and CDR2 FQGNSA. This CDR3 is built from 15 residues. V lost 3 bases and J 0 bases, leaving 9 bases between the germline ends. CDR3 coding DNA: TGTGCCAGCAGCTTGACACGGGTTAGCAATCAGCCCCAGCATTTT. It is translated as CASSLTRVSNQPQHF.

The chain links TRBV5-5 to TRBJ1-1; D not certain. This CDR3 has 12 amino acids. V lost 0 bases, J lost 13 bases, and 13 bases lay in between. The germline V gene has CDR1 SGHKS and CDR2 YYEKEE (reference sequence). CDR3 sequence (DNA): TGTGCCAGCAGCTTGGGAAGGGAGAAGGTTTTCTTT. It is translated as CASSLGREKVFF.

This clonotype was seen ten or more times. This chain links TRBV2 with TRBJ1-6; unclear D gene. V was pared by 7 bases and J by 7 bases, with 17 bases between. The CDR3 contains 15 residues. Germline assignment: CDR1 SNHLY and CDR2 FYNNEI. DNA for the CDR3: TGTGCCAGCACCGGAAGGGCAACTAAAAATTCACCCCTCCACTTT. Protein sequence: CASTGRATKNSPLHF. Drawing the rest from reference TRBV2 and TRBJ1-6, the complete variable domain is EPEVTQTPSHQVTQMGQEVILRCVPISNHLYFYWYRQILGQKVEFLVSFYNNEISEKSEIFDDQFSVERPDGSNFTLKIRSTKLEDSAMYFCASTGRATKNSPLHFGNGTRLTVT.

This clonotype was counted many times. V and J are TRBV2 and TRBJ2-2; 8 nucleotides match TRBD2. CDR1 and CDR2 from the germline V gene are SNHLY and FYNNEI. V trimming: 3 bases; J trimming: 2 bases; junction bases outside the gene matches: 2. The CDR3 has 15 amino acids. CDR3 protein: CASSEGLDNTGELFF. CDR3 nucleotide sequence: TGTGCCAGCAGTGAGGGACTAGACAACACCGGGGAGCTGTTTTTT.

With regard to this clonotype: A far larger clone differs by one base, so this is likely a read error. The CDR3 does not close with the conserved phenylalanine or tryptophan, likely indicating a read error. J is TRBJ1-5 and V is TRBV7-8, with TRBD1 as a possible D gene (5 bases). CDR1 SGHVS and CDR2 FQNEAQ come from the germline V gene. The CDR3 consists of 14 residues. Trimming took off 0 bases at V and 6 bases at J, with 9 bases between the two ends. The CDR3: CASSLAGGGQPQHS. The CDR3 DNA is TGTGCCAGCAGCTTAGCGGGGGGAGGTCAGCCCCAGCATTCT.

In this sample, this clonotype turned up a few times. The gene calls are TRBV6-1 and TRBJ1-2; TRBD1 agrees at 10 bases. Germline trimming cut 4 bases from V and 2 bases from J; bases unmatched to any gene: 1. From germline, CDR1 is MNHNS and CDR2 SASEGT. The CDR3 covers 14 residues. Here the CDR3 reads CASSAGQGNYGYTF. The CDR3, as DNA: TGTGCCAGCAGTGCGGGACAGGGGAACTATGGCTACACCTTC.

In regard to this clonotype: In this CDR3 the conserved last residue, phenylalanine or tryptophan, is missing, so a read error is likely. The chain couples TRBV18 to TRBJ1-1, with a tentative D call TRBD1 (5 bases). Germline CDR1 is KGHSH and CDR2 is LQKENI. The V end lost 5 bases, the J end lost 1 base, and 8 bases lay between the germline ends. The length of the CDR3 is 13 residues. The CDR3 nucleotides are TGTGCCAGCTCAGCCGACAGGAACACTGAAGCTTTCATT. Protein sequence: CASSADRNTEAFI.

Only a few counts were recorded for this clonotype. The CDR3 spells CASSPGTGAGELFF. CDR3 DNA sequence: TGTGCCAGCAGTCCCGGGACAGGGGCCGGGGAGCTGTTTTTT. The V gene is TRBV12-3 or TRBV12-4, the J gene TRBJ2-2; 10 nucleotides align to TRBD1. The CDR3 is made up of 14 amino acids. The ends lost 5 bases at V and 6 bases at J; junction bases unmatched: 3.

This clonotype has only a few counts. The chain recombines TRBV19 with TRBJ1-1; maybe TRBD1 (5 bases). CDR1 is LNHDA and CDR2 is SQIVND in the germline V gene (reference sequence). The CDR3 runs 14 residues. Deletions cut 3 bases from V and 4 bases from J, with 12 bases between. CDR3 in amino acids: CASSMGAGGTEAFF. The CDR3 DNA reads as TGTGCCAGTAGTATGGGAGCGGGGGGCACTGAAGCTTTCTTT.

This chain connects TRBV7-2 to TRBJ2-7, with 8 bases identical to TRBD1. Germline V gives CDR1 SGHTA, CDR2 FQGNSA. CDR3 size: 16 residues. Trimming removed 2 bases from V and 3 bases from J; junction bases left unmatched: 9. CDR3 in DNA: TGTGCCAGCAGCTTACGCCATGGGGGACAGGACTACGAGCAGTACTTC. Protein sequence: CASSLRHGGQDYEQYF.

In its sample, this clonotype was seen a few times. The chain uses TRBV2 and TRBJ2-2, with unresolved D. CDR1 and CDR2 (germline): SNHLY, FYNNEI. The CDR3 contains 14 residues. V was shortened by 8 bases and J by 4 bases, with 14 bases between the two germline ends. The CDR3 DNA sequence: TGTGCCAGCCAAGTTTCTCCGGGCACCGGGGAGCTGTTTTTT. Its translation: CASQVSPGTGELFF. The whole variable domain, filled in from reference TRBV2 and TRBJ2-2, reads EPEVTQTPSHQVTQMGQEVILRCVPISNHLYFYWYRQILGQKVEFLVSFYNNEISEKSEIFDDQFSVERPDGSNFTLKIRSTKLEDSAMYFCASQVSPGTGELFFGEGSRLTVL.